This passage covers 28 T cell receptor beta chains from one sample sequenced in a study of a mutant IDH1 vaccine in newly diagnosed glioma (dated by TCRdb to the early 2020s). Library construction relied on the immunoSEQ multiplex PCR assay. Entries here come from immuneACCESS through TCRdb and include only in-frame sequences with V and J called. Some clones fail to appear in such tables; in the studies checked, an unresolved V gene covers under half of the shortfall, and the cause of the remainder is unknown. The sample table shows roughly 74,000 clones, and 85% are seen once. The leading ten clones occupy over 2% of the sample. This specimen's time point label, per the study, means: week 23, last vaccination. Each vaccine dose, consisting of 300 ug of a 20-mer mutant IDH1 peptide in Montanide, was administered subcutaneously with topical imiquimod. Their target antigens are unknown. The sequencing used PBMCs, collected from a glioma patient whose treatment included an IDH1 peptide vaccine. These receptors were obtained from a man aged 25-45 years with glioma. Some clones in this sample may be carry-over from other donors' samples.

The V and J genes are TRBV6-1 and TRBJ2-7, with 9 bases fitting TRBD1. Germline-derived CDR1 and CDR2 are MNHNS and SASEGT. This CDR3 is 13 amino acids long. V dropped 7 bases and J dropped 3; count of bases not matched to a gene: 4. Here the CDR3 DNA reads TGTGCCAGCATGGGGACAGGGAGCTACGAGCAGTACTTC. Amino acid sequence: CASMGTGSYEQYF.

The rearrangement joins TRBV5-5 to TRBJ2-3, with D unclear. Per the germline V gene, CDR1 is SGHKS and CDR2 is YYEKEE (reference sequence). The ends were cut back, 0 bases at V and 4 bases at J, with 12 bases in the middle. CDR3 length: 15 residues. This CDR3 reads CASSLVERWADTQYF. CDR3 coding DNA: TGTGCCAGCAGCTTGGTGGAAAGGTGGGCAGATACGCAGTATTTT.

In its sample, this clone was seen once. The CDR3 nucleotides read TGTGCCAGCAGCGGGATTCACGGGGGGGCAGATACGCAGTATTTT. Its protein is CASSGIHGGADTQYF. V and J are TRBV9 and TRBJ2-3; 8 bases align to TRBD2. The CDR3 runs to 15 residues. Germline V CDR1 and CDR2: SGDLS, YYNGEE. V dropped 3 bases and J dropped 4; count of bases not matched to a gene: 7.

Of note for this clone: In the same sample, other DNA sequences code for this CDR3. The V call is TRBV4-2, the J call TRBJ1-5, with D hard to call. The V gene lost 2 bases and the J gene lost 3 bases, with 2 bases spanning the gap. The CDR3 is made up of 12 amino acids. CDR1 is LGHNA, CDR2 YNFKEQ, per germline. CDR3 nucleotides: TGTGCCAGCAGCCAACTCAATCAGCCCCAGCATTTT. Translated: CASSQLNQPQHF.

The chain joins TRBV11-1 to TRBJ2-4; 13 nucleotides line up with TRBD2. V shed 5 bases, J shed 6 bases, and the junction held 10 bases outside the gene matches. Germline V gene data show CDR1 as SGHAT and CDR2 as FQDESV (reference sequence). This CDR3 spans 17 amino acids. This chain's CDR3 is CASSETSGGAGINIQYF. The CDR3 nucleotides are TGTGCCAGCAGCGAAACTAGCGGGGGGGCCGGAATAAACATTCAGTACTTC. Complete variable domain (other parts from reference TRBV11-1 and TRBJ2-4): EAEVAQSPRYKITEKSQAVAFWCDPISGHATLYWYRQILGQGPELLVQFQDESVVDDSQLPKDRFSAERLKGVDSTLKIQPAELGDSAMYLCASSETSGGAGINIQYFGAGTRLSVL.

The chain couples TRBV5-4 to TRBJ2-6; possible D gene TRBD2, 5 bases. Trimming left V 2 bases short and J 1 base short, with 7 bases between. Germline CDR1 and CDR2: SGHNT and YYREEE (reference sequence). The CDR3 has 15 residues. CDR3 loop: CASSFRESGANVLTF. As DNA, the CDR3 is TGTGCCAGCAGCTTTAGGGAGTCTGGGGCCAACGTCCTGACTTTC.

The chain recombines TRBV6-5 with TRBJ1-5; possible D gene TRBD1, 6 bases. Per germline, CDR1 MNHEY and CDR2 SVGAGI. This CDR3 is 15 amino acids long. V lost 4 bases and J 5 bases, leaving 15 bases between the germline ends. In nucleotides, the CDR3 is TGTGCCAGCAGTTCCCTACAGGGTTCCCATCAGCCCCAGCATTTT. As protein: CASSSLQGSHQPQHF.

This clone occurred once. The chain joins TRBV7-2 to TRBJ2-5; TRBD1 agrees at 7 bases. V shed 5 bases, J shed 11 bases, and the junction held 11 bases outside the gene matches. The V gene's germline CDR1 is SGHTA and CDR2 FQGNSA. The CDR3 length is 13 residues. The DNA for the CDR3 is TGTGCCAGCAGCACCGGGACAGTGCGAGAGCAGTACTTC. Its protein is CASSTGTVREQYF.

V is TRBV11-1 and J is TRBJ2-1; D gene ambiguous. The CDR3 covers 13 residues. CDR1 and CDR2 (germline): SGHAT, FQDESV (reference sequence). With 5 bases removed from V and 8 bases from J, the gap between germline ends came to 13 bases. The CDR3 loop is CASSRLLGDEQFF. The CDR3 region has the DNA TGTGCCAGCAGCAGACTCCTTGGGGATGAGCAGTTCTTC.

This clone was detected only once. CDR3 coding DNA: TGCAGTCCACCACGAGGGGTAGGAAACACCATATATTTT. Its protein is CSPPRGVGNTIYF. The rearrangement joins TRBV29-1 to TRBJ1-3; TRBD1 is a possible D gene (5 bases). The germline gives CDR1 SQVTM, CDR2 ANQGSEA. The CDR3 is 13 residues long.

This clone appeared once. V usage is TRBV5-5 and J usage is TRBJ1-2; D is uncertain. V was pared by 4 bases and J by 3 bases, with 16 bases between. There are 15 residues in the CDR3. Germline CDR1 and CDR2: SGHKS and YYEKEE (reference sequence). The CDR3 sequence: CASSLGGDGDYGYTF. The CDR3 nucleotides read TGTGCCAGCAGCCTAGGCGGGGATGGGGACTATGGCTACACCTTC.

The rearrangement joins TRBV18 to TRBJ1-2; tentatively, D is TRBD1 (5 bases). The CDR3 is made up of 15 amino acids. V was clipped by 1 base and J by 0 bases, with 9 bases between them. CDR1 is KGHSH and CDR2 is LQKENI in the germline V gene. The CDR3 nucleotides read TGTGCCAGCTCACCACTTGGGGACCCTAACTATGGCTACACCTTC. Translating it yields CASSPLGDPNYGYTF.

By frequency in the sample, this clone is medium-sized. The J gene is TRBJ2-3, the V gene TRBV27, with no clear D. With 5 bases removed from V and 8 bases from J, the gap between germline ends came to 14 bases. In germline, CDR1 is MNHEY, CDR2 SMNVEV (reference sequence). The CDR3 has 13 residues. The CDR3 DNA is TGTGCCAGCAGTCTAGGGTCTCATGTTACGCAGTATTTT. Translating it yields CASSLGSHVTQYF.

V usage is TRBV19 and J usage is TRBJ1-2; D gene ambiguous. Trimming took 4 bases from V and 4 from J, leaving 16 bases between them. The CDR3 loop spans 15 amino acids. Germline CDR1 and CDR2: LNHDA and SQIVND (reference sequence). CDR3 DNA: TGTGCCAGTAGTACCCAAGGGCCCCGGGGCTATGGCTACACCTTC. The encoded protein is CASSTQGPRGYGYTF.

This sequence joins TRBV10-2 and TRBJ2-1; 12 bases fit TRBD2. The CDR3 has 14 amino acids. Germline CDR1 reads WSHSY; CDR2 reads SAAADI. Trimming at V came to 4 bases and at J to 5 bases, leaving 0 bases not matched to a gene. DNA for the CDR3: TGCGCCAGCAGTGGGACTAGCGGGGACAATGAGCAGTTCTTC. This translates into CASSGTSGDNEQFF.

The chain recombines TRBV5-6 with TRBJ2-1; perhaps TRBD2 as D (5 bases). Germline V lookup: CDR1 SGHDT, CDR2 YYEEEE. The ends were cut back, 1 base at V and 3 bases at J, with 11 bases in the middle. The CDR3 length is 15 residues. The CDR3 loop reads CASSLFGENYNEQFF. In DNA form, the CDR3 reads TGTGCCAGCAGCTTGTTCGGGGAGAACTACAATGAGCAGTTCTTC. Combining the CDR3 with reference TRBV5-6 and TRBJ2-1 gives the whole variable domain DAGVTQSPTHLIKTRGQQVTLRCSPKSGHDTVSWYQQALGQGPQFIFQYYEEEERQRGNFPDRFSGHQFPNYSSELNVNALLLGDSALYLCASSLFGENYNEQFFGPGTRLTVL.

This clone was picked up one time. The J gene is TRBJ2-7, the V gene TRBV27; the match to TRBD2 covers 9 bases. Germline values: CDR1 MNHEY, CDR2 SMNVEV (reference sequence). This CDR3 is 16 amino acids long. The J segment lost 2 bases and the V segment lost 2 bases, leaving 7 bases of the junction unmatched. The CDR3 nucleotides read TGTGCCAGCAGTTTAGCCACGACTAGCGGCCCCTACGAGCAGTACTTC. Its translation is CASSLATTSGPYEQYF.

This rearrangement joins TRBV30 to TRBJ2-7; no firm D call. Between the trimmed V and J ends, which lost 4 bases and 2 bases, there was a span of 12 bases. The CDR3 covers 13 residues. Germline V CDR1 and CDR2: GTSNPN, SVGIG (reference sequence). CDR3 coding DNA: TGTGCCTGGAACCGCGGAGTCCCCTACGAGCAGTACTTC. This sequence encodes CAWNRGVPYEQYF.

V gene TRBV28 combines with J gene TRBJ1-1; D is unclear. Germline CDR1 is MDHEN and CDR2 is SYDVKM. The CDR3 extends over 12 amino acids. The V end lost 3 bases, the J end lost 3 bases, and 5 bases lay between the germline ends. This CDR3 reads CASSFLDTEAFF. CDR3 DNA sequence: TGTGCCAGCAGTTTTTTGGACACTGAAGCTTTCTTT.

The rearrangement links TRBV19 to TRBJ2-1, with D perhaps being TRBD1 or TRBD2 (5 bases each). V was shortened by 5 bases and J by 0 bases, with 5 bases between the two germline ends. The CDR3 has 13 residues. The germline gives CDR1 LNHDA, CDR2 SQIVND (reference sequence). The CDR3 DNA reads TGTGCCAGTAGTGGGGGCTCCTACAATGAGCAGTTCTTC. Encoded protein: CASSGGSYNEQFF.

The V call is TRBV30, the J call TRBJ1-1; 7 nucleotides line up with TRBD1. The length of the CDR3 is 15 residues. J gave up 3 bases and V 2 bases, and 9 bases lay outside the gene matches. Per the germline V gene, CDR1 is GTSNPN and CDR2 is SVGIG (reference sequence). The CDR3 spells CAWSKGALIYTEAFF. CDR3 sequence (DNA): TGTGCCTGGAGTAAGGGGGCTTTAATCTACACTGAAGCTTTCTTT.

The CDR3 DNA is TGTGCCAGCAGCTCTACGCCGGGAACCTTAGGGGAGCAGTTCTTC. Its protein is CASSSTPGTLGEQFF. The genes are TRBV11-2 and TRBJ2-1; maybe TRBD2 (5 bases). The germline gives CDR1 SGHAT, CDR2 FQNNGV. Trimming removed 4 bases at V and 10 bases at J, with 20 bases between. This CDR3 comprises 15 residues.

CDR3 sequence (DNA): TGTGCCAGCACCCCGGACAGAAATTCCTACGAGCAGTACTTC. This gives the protein CASTPDRNSYEQYF. J is TRBJ2-7 and V is TRBV7-9; D possibly corresponds to TRBD1 (6 bases). Germline V lookup: CDR1 SEHNR, CDR2 FQNEAQ (reference sequence). V was cut by 7 bases and J by 1 base, with 14 bases left in between. The length of the CDR3 is 14 residues.

The CDR3 DNA reads TGTGCCAGCAGTACCTACATCAGGGCAAAGGGCTACGAGCAGTACTTC. It codes for CASSTYIRAKGYEQYF. This chain uses TRBV27 with TRBJ2-7; TRBD1 might be the D (5 bases). Germline V gives CDR1 MNHEY, CDR2 SMNVEV (reference sequence). This CDR3 comprises 16 residues. Trimming shortened V by 5 bases and J by 3 bases, and 20 bases separated the two germline ends.

The chain employs TRBV4-1 and TRBJ1-2, with TRBD1 matching 8 bases. CDR1 is MGHRA, CDR2 YSYEKL, per germline. The CDR3 contains 15 residues. J gave up 2 bases and V 3 bases, and 5 bases lay outside the gene matches. The CDR3 nucleotides are TGCGCCAGCAGCCATTGGACAGGGAGCAACTATGGCTACACCTTC. Its protein is CASSHWTGSNYGYTF.

The chain is built from TRBV2 and TRBJ2-7, with D possibly TRBD1 on 6 matching bases. Germline V gives CDR1 SNHLY, CDR2 FYNNEI. Trimming took off 3 bases at V and 1 base at J, with 19 bases between the two ends. The CDR3 loop spans 17 amino acids. CDR3 in amino acids: CASSDLTAGEYSYEQYF. In DNA form, the CDR3 reads TGTGCCAGCAGTGACCTTACAGCAGGGGAGTATTCCTACGAGCAGTACTTC.

This chain links TRBV5-4 with TRBJ2-1, with TRBD1 identical over 10 bases. The CDR3 loop spans 16 amino acids. J gave up 12 bases and V 3 bases, and 15 bases lay outside the gene matches. Germline V gives CDR1 SGHNT, CDR2 YYREEE (reference sequence). The CDR3: CASSSATGGDTRGQFF. CDR3 nucleotides: TGTGCCAGCAGCTCGGCGACAGGGGGCGATACACGCGGGCAGTTCTTC.

The V gene is TRBV30, the J gene TRBJ1-2; TRBD1 might be the D (6 bases). The CDR3 covers 12 residues. Looked up from germline, CDR1 is GTSNPN and CDR2 is SVGIG (reference sequence). V was clipped by 2 bases and J by 6 bases, with 10 bases between them. CDR3 sequence: CAWSPWTDGYTF. CDR3 nucleotide sequence: TGTGCCTGGAGTCCGTGGACAGATGGCTACACCTTC.